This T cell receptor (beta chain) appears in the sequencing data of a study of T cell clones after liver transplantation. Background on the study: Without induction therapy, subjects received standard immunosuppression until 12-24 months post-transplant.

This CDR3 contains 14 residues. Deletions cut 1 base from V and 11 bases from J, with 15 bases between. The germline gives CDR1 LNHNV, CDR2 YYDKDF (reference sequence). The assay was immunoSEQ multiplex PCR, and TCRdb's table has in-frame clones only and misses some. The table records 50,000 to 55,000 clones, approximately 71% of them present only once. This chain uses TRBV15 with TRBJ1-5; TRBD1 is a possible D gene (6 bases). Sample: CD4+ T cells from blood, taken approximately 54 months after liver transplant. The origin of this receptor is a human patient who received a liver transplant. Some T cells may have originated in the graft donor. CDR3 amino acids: CATSRGGQGGAQHF. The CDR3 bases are TGTGCCACCAGCAGAGGGGGGCAGGGCGGAGCCCAGCATTTT.